Detailed here is one T cell receptor (beta chain). This record comes from a study of OX40 agonist ivuxolimab in advanced cancers. Study as a whole: The dose-escalation cohort had hepatocellular carcinoma, melanoma, renal cell or head and neck cancer. From roughly 20 to 85 years was the age range, with a mean of 60 years, and approximately 80% were male.

Generated by immunoSEQ multiplex PCR, the TCRdb table keeps only in-frame clones and is missing some. The sample contains about 70,000 clones, around 85% of which appear only once. V was pared by 3 bases and J by 2 bases, with 4 bases of the junction left unmatched. The CDR3 runs 14 residues. The germline CDR1 and CDR2 sequences are SGHDN and FVKESK. The genes are TRBV14 and TRBJ2-7, with 7 positions matching TRBD2. The TCR sequence derives from an adult with an advanced solid tumor such as melanoma, head and neck, liver or kidney cancer. Material: CD4+ or CD8+ T cells sorted from blood, obtained in a trial of the OX40 agonist ivuxolimab. CDR3 nucleotides: TGTGCCAGCAGCCAGGGAGGGAGGCCCTACGAGCAGTACTTC. Translation: CASSQGGRPYEQYF.